The T cell receptor (beta chain) under discussion was sequenced for a study of blood T cell repertoires in COVID-19. On the study more broadly: COVID-19 samples collected from the United States, Italy and Spain covered acute and convalescent phases. PBMCs, B-cell-depleted T cells, or T cells were the source of the cDNA or gDNA that made up the material.

Germline V CDR1 and CDR2: MDHEN, SYDVKM. V was pared by 6 bases and J by 0 bases, with 14 bases between. The CDR3 extends over 15 amino acids. Sequencing was performed with immunoSEQ multiplex PCR; in TCRdb, only in-frame clones are kept and a portion is missing. Among fewer than 500,000 clones listed, around 89% were seen once. The gene calls are TRBV28 and TRBJ1-1; D is perhaps TRBD1 (6 bases). Sequencing was done on a sample of peripheral blood. The TCR sequence derives from a woman in her twenties or thirties with acute or convalescent COVID-19. The DNA of the CDR3 is TGTGCCAGCAGCTCCAGGGACACCATGAACACTGAAGCTTTCTTT. Its protein product is CASSSRDTMNTEAFF.